Below are 21 T cell receptor beta chains sequenced from a single sample in a study of T-cell memory formation after mild COVID-19. MiXCR, applied by TCRdb to the 5' RACE reads, yields one record per CDR3 protein. The sample includes some 300,000 distinct CDR3 sequences, roughly 19% of them seen just once. The sample comprised PBMCs or a T cell subset sorted from them (not recorded which). Receptors were obtained from a man between 18 and 29 years old who had mild COVID-19 (a few samples of this study predate the infection). Cell type and time point are not known.

The chain carries TRBV20-1 and TRBJ1-4; TRBD1 is a possible D gene (6 bases). Germline V gene data show CDR1 as DFQATT and CDR2 as SNEGSKA (reference sequence). This CDR3 is 14 amino acids long. The V end was cut by 0 bases, the J end by 8 bases, with 13 bases between. CDR3 protein: CSARDVQGWEKLFF. DNA for the CDR3: TGCAGTGCTAGAGATGTCCAGGGGTGGGAAAAACTGTTTTTT.

The genes are TRBV5-1 and TRBJ2-1, with D possibly being TRBD1 (5 bases). Between the trimmed V and J ends, which lost 4 bases and 12 bases, there was a span of 11 bases. From germline, CDR1 is SGHRS and CDR2 YFSETQ. The CDR3 runs to 11 residues. CDR3 sequence (DNA): TGCGCCAGCAGCATGAGAAGGGGGCAGTTCTTC. Translated, it gives CASSMRRGQFF. Full variable domain (missing parts from reference TRBV5-1 and TRBJ2-1): KAGVTQTPRYLIKTRGQQVTLSCSPISGHRSVSWYQQTPGQGLQFLFEYFSETQRNKGNFPGRFSGRQFSNSRSEMNVSTLELGDSALYLCASSMRRGQFFGPGTRLTVL.

V gene TRBV6-5 combines with J gene TRBJ1-2; 7 bases are shared with TRBD1. The CDR3 loop spans 21 amino acids. V lost 5 bases to trimming and J lost 3 bases; unmatched junction nucleotides: 27. Germline values: CDR1 MNHEY, CDR2 SVGAGI. CDR3 in amino acids: CASSPGGDSGSPGVLYYGYTF. Here the CDR3 DNA reads TGTGCCAGCAGTCCCGGGGGGGACAGCGGTTCCCCCGGGGTGTTATACTATGGCTACACCTTC.

The rearrangement links TRBV7-9 to TRBJ1-1; D is unclear. Trimming took off 2 bases at V and 1 base at J, with 8 bases between the two ends. The CDR3 sequence is 14 residues long. In germline, CDR1 is SEHNR, CDR2 FQNEAQ (reference sequence). In DNA form, the CDR3 reads TGTGCCAGCAGCTTACTTCGGGAGAACACTGAAGCTTTCTTT. Amino acid sequence: CASSLLRENTEAFF.

The CDR3 nucleotides are TGCGCCAGCAGCTTGGGGCTAGCGGTTACGAACACCGGGGAGCTGTTTTTT. It yields the protein CASSLGLAVTNTGELFF. V usage is TRBV5-1 and J usage is TRBJ2-2; 7 bases are a match to TRBD2. The CDR3 loop spans 17 amino acids. Per the germline V gene, CDR1 is SGHRS and CDR2 is YFSETQ. V shed 0 bases and J 0 bases; nucleotides not matched to a gene: 5.

The V and J genes are TRBV29-1 and TRBJ2-1; D tentatively fits TRBD1 or TRBD2 (7 bases each). CDR1 and CDR2 (germline): SQVTM, ANQGSEA. CDR3 size: 12 residues. CDR3 protein: CSGRGGSNEQFF. CDR3 nucleotide sequence: TGCAGTGGCAGGGGGGGGAGCAATGAGCAGTTCTTC.

The genes are TRBV9 and TRBJ2-5; weak D call: TRBD2 (5 bases). The last part of the DNA fits TRBJ2-1 better; the J call may be wrong. CDR1 SGDLS and CDR2 YYNGEE come from the germline V gene. The CDR3 is 14 amino acids. Here the CDR3 DNA reads TGTGCCAGCAGTAGAGCGGCGGAATACAATGAGCAGTTCTTC. Its protein product is CASSRAAEYNEQFF.

This clonotype was seen repeatedly, ten times or more. This rearrangement joins TRBV2 to TRBJ2-3; perhaps TRBD2 as D (6 bases). CDR1 is SNHLY and CDR2 is FYNNEI in the germline V gene. Trimming stripped 1 base from V and 0 bases from J, with 11 bases between. This CDR3 has 16 residues. CDR3 nucleotide sequence: TGTGCCAGCAGTGAAGGACGGGGGTCAAGCACAGATACGCAGTATTTT. Translating gives CASSEGRGSSTDTQYF.

This clonotype was seen a handful of times. The J gene is TRBJ2-1, the V gene TRBV14; D not resolved. Germline values: CDR1 SGHDN, CDR2 FVKESK. This CDR3 has 13 amino acids. V was clipped by 2 bases and J by 14 bases, with 16 bases between them. This chain's CDR3 is CASSQWPHNFEFF. The CDR3 nucleotides read TGTGCCAGCAGCCAATGGCCGCATAATTTCGAGTTCTTC.

The V call is TRBV20-1, the J call TRBJ1-1, with D perhaps TRBD1 (5 bases). Trimming took off 6 bases at V and 0 bases at J, with 11 bases between the two ends. From germline, CDR1 is DFQATT and CDR2 SNEGSKA (reference sequence). The CDR3 totals 13 residues. The CDR3 DNA follows: TGCAGTGCCAGTGGGGGTATGAACACTGAAGCTTTCTTT. Translated: CSASGGMNTEAFF.

The gene calls are TRBV12-3 or TRBV12-4 and TRBJ2-3; a possible D gene is TRBD2 (5 bases). Trimming removed 3 bases at V and 2 bases at J, with 9 bases between. The CDR3 spans 14 residues. CDR3: CASSFGVPTDTQYF. In nucleotides, the CDR3 is TGTGCCAGCAGTTTCGGGGTCCCCACAGATACGCAGTATTTT.

The sample holds a few counts of this clonotype. This chain links TRBV7-6 with TRBJ1-1; no reliable D call. Germline assignment: CDR1 SGHVS and CDR2 FNYEAQ. The V end lost 5 bases, the J end lost 1 base, and 8 bases lay between the germline ends. CDR3 length: 13 residues. The CDR3 DNA is TGTGCCAGCAGCCGGATTTGGAACACTGAAGCTTTCTTT. As protein: CASSRIWNTEAFF.

The V and J genes are TRBV20-1 and TRBJ1-2, with 8 bases aligning to TRBD1. The CDR3 covers 12 residues. CDR1 is DFQATT and CDR2 is SNEGSKA in the germline V gene (reference sequence). V shed 0 bases and J 8 bases; nucleotides not matched to a gene: 2. The CDR3 coding sequence is TGCAGTGCTAGAGATGGACAGGGCGGCTACACCTTC. Translated: CSARDGQGGYTF.

This rearrangement joins TRBV6-5 to TRBJ2-7; D remains unclear. Germline-derived CDR1 and CDR2 are MNHEY and SVGAGI. This CDR3 is 14 amino acids long. Trimming left V 5 bases short and J 0 bases short, with 11 bases between. The CDR3 DNA is TGTGCCAGCAGTCTCCCGGCAGGCTCCTACGAGCAGTACGTC. Protein product: CASSLPAGSYEQYV.

The CDR3 loop is CASSLVVPDNNEQFF. For the CDR3, the DNA is TGTGCCAGCAGCTTAGTGGTACCAGATAACAATGAGCAGTTCTTC. This chain uses TRBV7-9 with TRBJ2-1; D unresolved. Trimming took 1 base from V and 5 from J, leaving 12 bases between them. In germline, CDR1 is SEHNR, CDR2 FQNEAQ (reference sequence). The CDR3 is 15 residues long.

This clonotype was observed a handful of times. V gene TRBV12-3 or TRBV12-4 combines with J gene TRBJ1-5, with a tentative D call TRBD1 (6 bases). This CDR3 is built from 14 residues. V lost 7 bases and J lost 7, with 17 bases in between. The chain's CDR3 is CASTLGQRNQPQHF. For the CDR3, the DNA is TGTGCCAGCACCTTGGGACAACGAAACCAGCCCCAGCATTTT.

For the CDR3, the DNA is TGTGCCAGCAGTCGACGGCCCCCCGGAGCCTACGAGCAGTACGTC. Its protein is CASSRRPPGAYEQYV. The chain combines TRBV6-2 or TRBV6-3 with TRBJ2-7; D uncertain. Germline V gives CDR1 MNHEY, CDR2 SVGEGT. This CDR3 comprises 15 residues. Trimming removed 5 bases from V and 2 bases from J, with 16 bases in between.

The table lists this clonotype with a few counts. The chain recombines TRBV25-1 with TRBJ2-7; D gene ambiguous. V was cut by 3 bases and J by 3 bases, with 15 bases left in between. CDR1 is MGHDK and CDR2 is SYGVNS in the germline V gene. The CDR3 has 15 residues. CDR3 loop: CASSDGINKGYEQYF. The DNA of the CDR3 is TGTGCCAGCAGTGATGGAATAAACAAAGGCTACGAGCAGTACTTC.

The V gene is TRBV6-6, the J gene TRBJ2-3; possible D gene TRBD1, 6 bases. The germline V and J ends were trimmed by 6 bases and 6 bases, with 19 bases remaining between them. Germline lookup yields CDR1 MNHNY and CDR2 SVGAGI (reference sequence). This CDR3 comprises 15 residues. CDR3 residues: CASRAGRTDPDTQYF. CDR3 bases: TGTGCCAGCAGGGCCGGGCGGACAGATCCCGATACGCAGTATTTT.

This clonotype was observed a few times. The gene calls are TRBV4-1 and TRBJ1-2, with D uncertain. V shed 1 base and J shed 9 bases, with 6 bases lying between them. The CDR3 length is 11 residues. From germline, CDR1 is MGHRA and CDR2 YSYEKL. The CDR3 sequence is CASSQGMSYTF. In DNA, the CDR3 is TGCGCCAGCAGCCAAGGGATGAGCTACACCTTC.

V and J are TRBV29-1 and TRBJ2-3; a possible D gene is TRBD2 (5 bases). CDR3 length: 12 amino acids. The germline gives CDR1 SQVTM, CDR2 ANQGSEA. The V gene lost 7 bases and the J gene lost 5 bases, with 13 bases spanning the gap. This chain's CDR3 is CSDAVAGDTQYF. CDR3 in DNA: TGCAGCGATGCGGTCGCGGGAGATACGCAGTATTTT.